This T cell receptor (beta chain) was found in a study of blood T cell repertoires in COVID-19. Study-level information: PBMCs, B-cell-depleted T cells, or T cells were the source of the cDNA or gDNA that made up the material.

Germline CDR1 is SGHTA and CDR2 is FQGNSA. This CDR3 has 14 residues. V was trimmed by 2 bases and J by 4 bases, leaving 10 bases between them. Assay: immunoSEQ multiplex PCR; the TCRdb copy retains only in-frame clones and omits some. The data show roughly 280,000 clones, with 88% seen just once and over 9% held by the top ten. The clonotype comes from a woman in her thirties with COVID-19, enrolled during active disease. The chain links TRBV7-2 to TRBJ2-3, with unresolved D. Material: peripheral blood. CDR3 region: CASSLSHSADTQYF. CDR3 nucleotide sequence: TGTGCCAGCAGCTTATCTCACTCCGCAGATACGCAGTATTTT.